One and the same sample provided the 3 T cell receptor beta chains below, sequenced in a study of early T cells in non-severe SARS-CoV-2 infection. From the 5' RACE reads, TCRdb called clonotypes with MiXCR, one entry per CDR3 protein. The table records tens of thousands of distinct CDR3 sequences, around 6.6% of them present only once. The sample consisted of whole blood, taken at baseline. The receptors derive from an adult who was a healthcare worker with PCR-confirmed SARS-CoV-2 infection or an uninfected control (not recorded which).

This clonotype was recorded at least ten times. The chain combines TRBV12-3 or TRBV12-4 with TRBJ2-5; D not certain. The CDR3 has 13 residues. Trimming removed 5 bases at V and 2 bases at J, with 9 bases between. CDR3 sequence reads: CASSPSEQETQYF. As DNA, the CDR3 is TGTGCCAGCAGTCCCAGCGAGCAAGAGACCCAGTACTTC.

This clonotype occurred many times. This chain joins TRBV20-1 and TRBJ2-1, with D perhaps assigned TRBD1 or TRBD2 (5 bases each). CDR1 is DFQATT and CDR2 is SNEGSKA in the germline V gene (reference sequence). V lost 6 bases and J 0 bases, leaving 18 bases between the germline ends. The CDR3 totals 16 residues. The CDR3 sequence is CSAEMGEGSSYNEQFF. DNA of the CDR3: TGCAGTGCCGAGATGGGAGAGGGGAGCTCCTACAATGAGCAGTTCTTC.

There are a few counts of this clonotype. V usage is TRBV20-1 and J usage is TRBJ1-1; D ambiguous. V shed 3 bases and J shed 11 bases, with 19 bases lying between them. CDR1 and CDR2 from the germline V gene are DFQATT and SNEGSKA (reference sequence). This CDR3 contains 13 residues. In DNA, the CDR3 is TGCAGTGCTAGTCGACCCGTGGCTGTCGAGGCTTTCTTT. Its protein is CSASRPVAVEAFF.